The clone carrying this T cell receptor (beta chain) was seen only once. What it binds is unknown. The record originates from a study of Ad26.COV2.S vaccination and SARS-CoV-2 variants. Study observations and caveats: The TCR-based breadth and depth measures might underestimate overall T cell responses.

Trimming removed 8 bases from V and 4 bases from J; junction bases left unmatched: 11. CDR3 size: 17 residues. Germline CDR1 LGHDT, CDR2 YNNKEL (reference sequence). TCRdb's copy holds only in-frame clones and misses some; the assay was immunoSEQ multiplex PCR. The repertoire consists of about 350,000 clones, with about 90% occurring once and the leading ten covering under 5%. The material sequenced was peripheral blood, taken after recovery from COVID-19. The sequence was obtained from a human donor who had recovered from COVID-19. J is TRBJ2-7 and V is TRBV3-1 (or the pseudogene TRBV3-2), with 16 nucleotides matching TRBD2. The CDR3 reads CASPRPGLAGGGYEQYF. In DNA, the CDR3 is TGTGCCAGCCCCCGCCCGGGACTAGCGGGGGGGGGTTACGAGCAGTACTTC.